This T cell receptor (beta chain) was captured by sequencing in a study of T-cell memory formation after mild COVID-19. TCRdb recomputed calls from the 5' RACE reads with MiXCR, one row per CDR3 protein. The sample holds around 390,000 distinct CDR3 sequences, roughly 15% seen once. Between the trimmed V and J ends, which lost 3 bases and 3 bases, there was a span of 9 bases. The CDR3 covers 14 residues. Looked up from germline, CDR1 is SGHNT and CDR2 is YENEEA. The sequence was obtained from a man aged 18 to 30 who had mild COVID-19 (a few samples of this study predate the infection). Cell type and time point are not known. The sequencing input was PBMCs or a T cell subset sorted from them (not recorded which). The rearrangement uses TRBV11-3 and TRBJ2-1; D gene unclear. The CDR3 here is CASSFRGNYNEQFF. Written as DNA, the CDR3 is TGTGCCAGCAGCTTTAGAGGAAACTACAATGAGCAGTTCTTC.